A single sample gave rise to the 2 T cell receptor beta chains below, sequenced in a study of shared clonotypes between healthy human individuals. Measured with immunoSEQ multiplex PCR; TCRdb has only the in-frame clones, and not every one. The sample records about 960,000 clones, 60% to 85% being singletons. The sequencing sample was made of memory CD4+ T cells sorted from blood. The subset denotes: CD45RA-negative fraction. These receptors originate from a man aged 18 to 29 in good health.

This clone was detected only once. V usage is TRBV6-1 and J usage is TRBJ1-2; no definite D call. V was cut by 7 bases and J by 1 base, with 16 bases left in between. Germline V gene sequence: CDR1 MNHNS, CDR2 SASEGT. The CDR3 loop spans 15 amino acids. CDR3 loop: CASILDTYVNYGYTF. In DNA, the CDR3 is TGTGCCAGCATCCTAGACACCTATGTTAACTATGGCTACACCTTC.

This sequence joins TRBV18 and TRBJ2-5, with D hard to call. V lost 6 bases to trimming and J lost 1 base, with 15 bases between them. Germline V gene data show CDR1 as KGHSH and CDR2 as LQKENI. The CDR3 contains 15 residues. In nucleotides, the CDR3 is TGTGCCAGCTCTCCTTCCGATTTACGCCAAGAGACCCAGTACTTC. Protein product: CASSPSDLRQETQYF.